This T cell receptor beta chain was identified during a study of blood T cell repertoires in COVID-19. Looking at the study overall: The origin of the acute and convalescent COVID-19 samples was the United States, Italy and Spain.

This CDR3 contains 14 residues. V was clipped by 6 bases and J by 1 base; unmatched bases: 3. Germline CDR1 LNHDA, CDR2 SQIVND (reference sequence). Under the authors' procedure: By means of reference gene primer amplification, nucleated cell counts were estimated. Here immunoSEQ multiplex PCR was the method, and the copy in TCRdb shows in-frame clones only, minus some. The D gene and trimming were derived from the DNA, and the V and J assignments and clone size from that table. The repertoire holds 150,000 to 200,000 clones, with just under 90% as singletons. The chain joins TRBV19 to TRBJ1-3; TRBD1 matches at 7 bases. Sequencing was done on a sample of peripheral blood. This sequence originates from a woman under 30 who had recovered from COVID-19. CDR3 region: CASRATGSGNTIYF. CDR3 DNA sequence: TGTGCCAGTAGAGCGACAGGGTCTGGAAACACCATATATTTT.